This T cell receptor (beta chain) was obtained from a study of cytomegalovirus exposure and HLA in healthy donors. Study results and limitations: Specific recognition of CMV antigens was confirmed in vitro for a few chains (all CMV-associated). Rare TCR sequences dominated, though some public TCRs recurred in many donors. According to a later analysis, TCR clusters from the first cohort tended to co-occur in the 100 to 150 validation repertoires. The study put 150 to 200 TCR beta chains on its list as cytomegalovirus-associated.

In the case of this clone: The antigen remains unidentified.

The V gene's germline CDR1 is MNHEY and CDR2 SVGAGI. This CDR3 spans 14 amino acids. V was trimmed by 7 bases and J by 7 bases, leaving 19 bases between them. TCRdb's table, derived via immunoSEQ multiplex PCR, lists solely in-frame clones and lacks some. The sample lists tens of thousands of clones, 89% occurring once. V and J are TRBV6-5 and TRBJ1-2, with a weak D call TRBD1 (5 bases). This clonotype originated in a woman aged 18-29 years in good health and CMV-seropositive. The sample was PBMCs. CDR3 DNA: TGTGCCAGCACCACCTGGGGAGGGGCGGGTGGCTACACCTTC. Amino acids: CASTTWGGAGGYTF.